Following are 16 T cell receptor beta chains from one sample sequenced in a study of cytomegalovirus exposure and HLA in healthy donors. A multiplex PCR was run with 60 Vbeta primers and 13 Jbeta primers. Produced via immunoSEQ multiplex PCR; TCRdb's table is partial and in-frame only. The sample lists about 180,000 clones, roughly 78% seen once, with under 0.75% in the top ten. The source material was PBMCs. These receptor sequences come from a middle-aged woman in good health and CMV-seronegative.

This chain joins TRBV19 and TRBJ2-3, with 16 bases matching TRBD2. This CDR3 has 16 residues. Germline V gene lookup returns CDR1 LNHDA and CDR2 SQIVND (reference sequence). Germline trimming cut 4 bases from V and 6 bases from J; bases unmatched to any gene: 4. This chain's CDR3 is CASSRGLAGGHDTQYF. Here the CDR3 DNA reads TGTGCCAGTAGTAGGGGACTAGCGGGGGGGCATGATACGCAGTATTTT. The complete variable domain, with remaining parts taken from reference TRBV19 and TRBJ2-3, reads DGGITQSPKYLFRKEGQNVTLSCEQNLNHDAMYWYRQDPGQGLRLIYYSQIVNDFQKGDIAEGYSVSREKKESFPLTVTSAQKNPTAFYLCASSRGLAGGHDTQYFGPGTRLTVL.

This rearrangement joins TRBV7-2 to TRBJ1-2; 7 positions agree with TRBD1. The V gene end was trimmed by 4 bases and the J gene end by 4 bases; junction bases not matched to a gene: 6. The CDR3 is 14 residues long. Germline V gene lookup returns CDR1 SGHTA and CDR2 FQGNSA. The CDR3 coding sequence is TGTGCCAGCAGCTCGGGACAGTCTGGCTATGGCTACACCTTC. This gives the protein CASSSGQSGYGYTF.

CDR3 in amino acids: CASSRTGGVMNTEAFF. DNA of the CDR3: TGCGCCAGCAGCCGGACAGGTGGGGTCATGAACACTGAAGCTTTCTTT. J is TRBJ1-1 and V is TRBV5-1; the match to TRBD1 covers 7 bases. This CDR3 is built from 16 residues. Germline CDR1 is SGHRS and CDR2 is YFSETQ. The junction had 9 bases not matched to a gene; V was cut back by 4 bases and J by 0 bases. Supplemented by reference TRBV5-1 and TRBJ1-1, the full variable domain reads KAGVTQTPRYLIKTRGQQVTLSCSPISGHRSVSWYQQTPGQGLQFLFEYFSETQRNKGNFPGRFSGRQFSNSRSEMNVSTLELGDSALYLCASSRTGGVMNTEAFFGQGTRLTVV.

In its sample, this clone was seen once. The chain combines TRBV7-9 with TRBJ1-5, with D possibly matching TRBD1 (5 bases). Germline lookup yields CDR1 SEHNR and CDR2 FQNEAQ (reference sequence). The CDR3 is 14 amino acids. The V end lost 2 bases, the J end lost 6 bases, and 11 bases lay between the germline ends. The CDR3 loop is CASSLPGGGQPQHF. DNA for the CDR3: TGTGCCAGCAGCTTACCCGGGGGTGGTCAGCCCCAGCATTTT.

This clone was observed a handful of times. The same CDR3 is also encoded by other DNA sequences in this sample. The gene calls are TRBV7-9 and TRBJ1-1; D is possibly TRBD1 (5 bases). Germline V gene sequence: CDR1 SEHNR, CDR2 FQNEAQ (reference sequence). This CDR3 has 12 amino acids. V was trimmed by 5 bases and J by 6 bases, leaving 10 bases between them. The CDR3 nucleotides read TGTGCCAGCAGCCTCGGGGGTGCTGAAGCTTTCTTT. It codes for CASSLGGAEAFF.

The rearrangement links TRBV13 to TRBJ2-5; 8 nucleotides match TRBD2. Germline lookup yields CDR1 PRHDT and CDR2 FYEKMQ (reference sequence). The V and J ends lost 0 bases and 11 bases, in that order; junction bases with no gene match: 14. The CDR3 extends over 16 amino acids. CDR3 nucleotides: TGTGCCAGCAGCTTAGGCCTGGTTAGCGGGGCTAGGGAGCAGTACTTC. Protein: CASSLGLVSGAREQYF.

The V and J genes are TRBV14 and TRBJ1-2; D is ambiguous. The V gene lost 2 bases and the J gene lost 8 bases, with 15 bases spanning the gap. Germline CDR1 is SGHDN and CDR2 is FVKESK. The CDR3 loop spans 14 amino acids. The CDR3 DNA sequence: TGTGCCAGCAGCCAATCCTTCACGGCGGAAGGCTACACCTTC. Translating it yields CASSQSFTAEGYTF.

The V call is TRBV6-1, the J call TRBJ2-5; 11 bases line up with TRBD2. CDR1 is MNHNS and CDR2 is SASEGT in the germline V gene. Losses at the gene ends were 7 bases for V and 7 bases for J; bases not matched to a gene: 8. CDR3 length: 14 amino acids. The CDR3 DNA reads TGTGCCAGCATTACTAGCGGGGGTCCTTGGACCCAGTACTTC. The encoded protein is CASITSGGPWTQYF.

Only one count was recorded for this clone. The V gene is TRBV10-1, the J gene TRBJ1-5; 10 bases fit TRBD1. This CDR3 is built from 15 residues. Germline V gene sequence: CDR1 WNHNN, CDR2 SYGVQD (reference sequence). The V and J ends lost 0 bases and 11 bases, in that order; junction bases with no gene match: 7. Here the CDR3 reads CASSESGQGPQAQHF. Written as DNA, the CDR3 is TGCGCCAGCAGTGAGTCGGGACAGGGGCCTCAAGCCCAGCATTTT.

The chain is built from TRBV7-9 and TRBJ2-5; no definite D call. CDR3 length: 13 residues. The V and J ends lost 3 bases and 1 base respectively, with 6 bases between them. CDR1 SEHNR and CDR2 FQNEAQ come from the germline V gene (reference sequence). The CDR3 region is CASSFHSQETQYF. CDR3 bases: TGTGCCAGCAGCTTCCACAGCCAAGAGACCCAGTACTTC.

The chain carries TRBV29-1 and TRBJ2-1; 10 bases are shared with TRBD1. Trimming cost V 5 bases and J 6 bases; bases outside gene matches: 4. Germline-derived CDR1 and CDR2 are SQVTM and ANQGSEA. The CDR3 length is 13 residues. The CDR3 DNA reads TGCAGCGTTACGGGACAGGGGATCAATGAGCAGTTCTTC. It translates to CSVTGQGINEQFF.

The gene calls are TRBV13 and TRBJ1-2, with TRBD1 matching 9 bases. Losses at the gene ends were 3 bases for V and 3 bases for J; bases not matched to a gene: 2. This CDR3 has 14 residues. Germline values: CDR1 PRHDT, CDR2 FYEKMQ (reference sequence). In DNA form, the CDR3 reads TGTGCCAGCAGCTTGGGGACAGGGCACTATGGCTACACCTTC. As protein: CASSLGTGHYGYTF. The full variable domain, its missing parts supplied by reference TRBV13 and TRBJ1-2, is AAGVIQSPRHLIKEKRETATLKCYPIPRHDTVYWYQQGPGQDPQFLISFYEKMQSDKGSIPDRFSAQQFSDYHSELNMSSLELGDSALYFCASSLGTGHYGYTFGSGTRLTVV.

This rearrangement joins TRBV27 to TRBJ2-1; D ambiguous. The CDR3 is 15 amino acids. The V and J ends lost 6 bases and 2 bases respectively, with 14 bases between them. Per germline, CDR1 MNHEY and CDR2 SMNVEV (reference sequence). DNA for the CDR3: TGTGCCAGCAGCAGAGAGGTGGCGCCCTACAATGAGCAGTTCTTC. Translating it yields CASSREVAPYNEQFF.

The table lists this clone with a count of one. This chain links TRBV7-2 with TRBJ1-3; D gene unclear. Germline values: CDR1 SGHTA, CDR2 FQGNSA. The CDR3 sequence is 16 residues long. V was pared by 1 base and J by 4 bases, with 14 bases between. CDR3 protein: CASSLVPATGGNTIYF. Written as DNA, the CDR3 is TGTGCCAGCAGCTTAGTCCCGGCTACGGGAGGAAACACCATATATTTT.

The CDR3 sequence: CSVEVRDRRFSSYEQYF. The CDR3 DNA reads as TGCAGCGTTGAAGTACGGGACAGGCGATTTTCCTCCTACGAGCAGTACTTC. V usage is TRBV29-1 and J usage is TRBJ2-7; 8 nucleotides line up with TRBD1. J lost 0 bases, V lost 1 base, and 11 bases had no gene match. The germline V gene has CDR1 SQVTM and CDR2 ANQGSEA. The CDR3 sequence is 17 residues long.

This clone was detected only once. This chain joins TRBV6-5 and TRBJ2-7, with D possibly being TRBD2 (7 bases). This CDR3 has 14 residues. Germline loops: CDR1 MNHEY, CDR2 SVGAGI. Trimming removed 8 bases at V and 0 bases at J, with 14 bases between. CDR3 sequence reads: CASRKGGSSYEQYF. The DNA for the CDR3 is TGTGCCAGCCGAAAGGGGGGGAGCTCCTACGAGCAGTACTTC.